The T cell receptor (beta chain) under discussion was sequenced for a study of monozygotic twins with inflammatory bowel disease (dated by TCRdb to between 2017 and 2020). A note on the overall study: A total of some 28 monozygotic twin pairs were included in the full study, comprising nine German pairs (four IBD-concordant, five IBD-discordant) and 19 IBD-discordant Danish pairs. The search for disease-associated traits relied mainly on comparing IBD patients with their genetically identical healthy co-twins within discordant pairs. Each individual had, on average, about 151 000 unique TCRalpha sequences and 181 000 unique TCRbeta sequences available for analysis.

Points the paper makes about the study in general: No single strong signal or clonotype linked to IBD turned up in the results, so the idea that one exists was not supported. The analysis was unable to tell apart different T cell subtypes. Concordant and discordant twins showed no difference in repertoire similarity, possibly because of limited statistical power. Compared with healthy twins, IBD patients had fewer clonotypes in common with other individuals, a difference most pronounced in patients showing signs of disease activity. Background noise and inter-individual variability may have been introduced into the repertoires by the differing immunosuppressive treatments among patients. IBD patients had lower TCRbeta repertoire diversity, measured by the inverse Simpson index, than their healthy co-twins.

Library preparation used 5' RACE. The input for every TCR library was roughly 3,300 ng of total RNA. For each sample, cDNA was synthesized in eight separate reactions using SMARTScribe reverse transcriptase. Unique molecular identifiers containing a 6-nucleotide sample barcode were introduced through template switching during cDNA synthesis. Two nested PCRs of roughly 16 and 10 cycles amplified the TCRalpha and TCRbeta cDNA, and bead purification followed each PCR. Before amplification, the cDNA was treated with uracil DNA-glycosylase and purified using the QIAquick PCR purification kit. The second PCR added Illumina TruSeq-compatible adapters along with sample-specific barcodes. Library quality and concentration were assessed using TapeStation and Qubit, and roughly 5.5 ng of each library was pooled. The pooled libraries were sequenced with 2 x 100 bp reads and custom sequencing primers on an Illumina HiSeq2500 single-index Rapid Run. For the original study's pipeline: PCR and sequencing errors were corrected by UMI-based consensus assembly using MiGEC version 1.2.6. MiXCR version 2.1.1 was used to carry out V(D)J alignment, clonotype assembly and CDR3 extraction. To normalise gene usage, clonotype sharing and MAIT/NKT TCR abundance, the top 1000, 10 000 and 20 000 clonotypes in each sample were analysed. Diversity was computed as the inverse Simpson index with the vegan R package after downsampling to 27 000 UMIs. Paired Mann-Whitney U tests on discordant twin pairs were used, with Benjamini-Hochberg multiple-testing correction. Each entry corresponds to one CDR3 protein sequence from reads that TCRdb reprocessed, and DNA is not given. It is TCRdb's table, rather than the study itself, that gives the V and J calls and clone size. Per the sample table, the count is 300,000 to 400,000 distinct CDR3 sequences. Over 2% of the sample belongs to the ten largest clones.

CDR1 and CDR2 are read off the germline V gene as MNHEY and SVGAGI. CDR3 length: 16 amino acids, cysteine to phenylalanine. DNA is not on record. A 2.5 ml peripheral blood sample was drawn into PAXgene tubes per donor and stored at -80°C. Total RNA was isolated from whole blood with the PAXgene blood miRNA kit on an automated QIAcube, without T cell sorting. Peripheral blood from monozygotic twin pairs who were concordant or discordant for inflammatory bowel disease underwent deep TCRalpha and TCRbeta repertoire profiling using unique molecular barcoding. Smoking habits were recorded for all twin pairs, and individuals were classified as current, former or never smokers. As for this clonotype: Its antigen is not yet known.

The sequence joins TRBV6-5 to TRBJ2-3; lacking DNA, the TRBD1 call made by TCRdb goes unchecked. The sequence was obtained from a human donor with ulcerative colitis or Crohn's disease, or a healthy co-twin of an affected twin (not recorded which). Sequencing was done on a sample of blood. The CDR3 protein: CASSYSRGGKTDTQYF.